The next 14 T cell receptor beta chains were all read from a single sample in a study of blood T cells in healthy people across ages. With a J-beta primer mix and a sample-barcoded 5' primer, a second PCR ran roughly 6 to 11 cycles. In TCRdb, the 5' RACE reads were re-called with MiXCR into one record per CDR3 protein. The sample lists 780,000 or so distinct CDR3 sequences, more than 50% occurring once. Sequenced: blood. The receptors stem from a man aged 40-50 years in good health.

V is TRBV5-1 and J is TRBJ2-1; the D gene could be TRBD1 or TRBD2 (5 bases each). The J call is in doubt because the DNA end fits TRBJ2-7 better. The CDR3 has 15 amino acids. Looked up from germline, CDR1 is SGHRS and CDR2 is YFSETQ. The CDR3 loop is CASSFEGSSYNEQYF. In DNA form, the CDR3 reads TGCGCCAGCAGCTTCGAGGGGAGCTCCTACAATGAGCAGTACTTC.

This sequence joins TRBV27 and TRBJ2-3; D is unclear. The CDR3 covers 14 residues. CDR1 and CDR2 (germline): MNHEY, SMNVEV (reference sequence). V lost 5 bases, J lost 0 bases, and 9 bases lay in between. This CDR3 reads CASSPRPSTDTQYF. CDR3 sequence (DNA): TGTGCCAGCAGTCCACGCCCCAGCACAGATACGCAGTATTTT.

This CDR3 reads CSASGQGVNNEQFF. As DNA, the CDR3 is TGCAGTGCTAGCGGGCAGGGAGTCAACAATGAGCAGTTCTTC. The chain combines TRBV20-1 with TRBJ2-1; D is tentatively TRBD1 or TRBD2 (5 bases each). Germline values: CDR1 DFQATT, CDR2 SNEGSKA (reference sequence). This CDR3 comprises 14 residues. V shed 3 bases and J shed 5 bases, with 14 bases lying between them.

The V gene is TRBV4-1, the J gene TRBJ2-3; a possible D gene is TRBD1 (6 bases). Germline V gives CDR1 MGHRA, CDR2 YSYEKL. The CDR3 is made up of 15 amino acids. Deletions cut 1 base from V and 0 bases from J, with 8 bases between. This CDR3 reads CASSQGDTSTDTQYF. The CDR3 coding sequence is TGCGCCAGCAGCCAAGGGGACACCAGCACAGATACGCAGTATTTT.

V and J are TRBV19 and TRBJ1-2; 7 nucleotides match TRBD1. The CDR3 runs to 15 residues. Germline assignment: CDR1 LNHDA and CDR2 SQIVND (reference sequence). The ends lost 0 bases at V and 4 bases at J; junction bases unmatched: 5. CDR3 amino acids: CASSIDLGQSYGYTF. CDR3 DNA: TGTGCCAGTAGTATAGATCTGGGACAGAGCTATGGCTACACCTTC.

This clonotype was found a few times. The rearrangement links TRBV3-1 to TRBJ2-2; weak D call: TRBD2 (6 bases). Trimming pared 4 bases from V and 3 bases from J, leaving 18 bases between. Germline V gene lookup returns CDR1 LGHDT and CDR2 YNNKEL (reference sequence). This CDR3 has 17 amino acids. The CDR3 sequence is CASSLKRSDYDTGELFF. The DNA for the CDR3 is TGTGCCAGCAGCCTAAAGAGATCGGACTATGACACCGGGGAGCTGTTTTTT.

V is TRBV13 and J is TRBJ2-5; weak D call: TRBD1 (6 bases). Germline-derived CDR1 and CDR2 are PRHDT and FYEKMQ (reference sequence). The CDR3 has 13 residues. V was cut by 6 bases and J by 3 bases, with 11 bases left in between. The CDR3 nucleotides read TGTGCCAGCAGGAGCCGGGACAAAGAGACCCAGTACTTC. Translating gives CASRSRDKETQYF.

A few counts support this clonotype. The chain recombines TRBV11-3 with TRBJ2-7; D possibly corresponds to TRBD1 (6 bases). Germline V gene lookup returns CDR1 SGHNT and CDR2 YENEEA. The germline V and J ends were trimmed by 2 bases and 1 base, with 21 bases remaining between them. This CDR3 comprises 18 residues. The chain's CDR3 is CASSLSGTNTPFSYEQYF. The CDR3 bases are TGTGCCAGCAGCTTATCCGGGACAAACACACCCTTTTCCTACGAGCAGTACTTC.

This clonotype was counted between two and nine times. This chain uses TRBV24-1 with TRBJ2-7, with D maybe TRBD1 (6 bases). Per the germline V gene, CDR1 is KGHDR and CDR2 is SFDVKD. The CDR3 consists of 15 residues. Trimming took off 4 bases at V and 3 bases at J, with 15 bases between the two ends. CDR3 coding DNA: TGTGCCACCAGTGACAGGACAGACCCTAACTACGAGCAGTACTTC. This gives the protein CATSDRTDPNYEQYF.

This chain connects TRBV5-4 to TRBJ1-5; D remains unclear. Trimming removed 4 bases from V and 5 bases from J, with 13 bases in between. Germline V gives CDR1 SGHNT, CDR2 YYREEE (reference sequence). The CDR3 consists of 14 residues. For the CDR3, the DNA is TGTGCCAGCAGCACCGAAGGCGGGGATCAGCCCCAGCATTTT. This translates into CASSTEGGDQPQHF.

The V gene is TRBV5-5, the J gene TRBJ2-1; 11 nucleotides match TRBD2. The CDR3 runs to 16 residues. V lost 4 bases to trimming and J lost 8 bases; unmatched junction nucleotides: 11. Germline lookup yields CDR1 SGHKS and CDR2 YYEKEE (reference sequence). The CDR3, as DNA: TGTGCCAGCAGCCCCGAGACTAGCGGGGTTTCCTATGAGCAGTTCTTC. Its protein is CASSPETSGVSYEQFF.

The chain employs TRBV28 and TRBJ1-2; perhaps TRBD1 as D (5 bases). The CDR3 is 14 residues long. The germline V gene encodes CDR1 MDHEN and CDR2 SYDVKM. Trimming cost V 1 base and J 3 bases, with 9 bases left between them. The CDR3 nucleotides read TGTGCCAGCAGTTTATCTTCGGGGGACTATGGCTACACCTTC. Protein: CASSLSSGDYGYTF.

This clonotype has a handful of counts. The chain uses TRBV7-2 and TRBJ2-7; D is uncertain. The CDR3 extends over 14 amino acids. The germline CDR1 and CDR2 sequences are SGHTA and FQGNSA. Trimming took off 5 bases at V and 2 bases at J, with 13 bases between the two ends. CDR3 protein: CASSRDSHTYEQYF. In DNA form, the CDR3 reads TGTGCCAGCAGCAGAGACTCACACACCTACGAGCAGTACTTC.

V is TRBV28 and J is TRBJ2-7, with TRBD1 matching over 9 bases. V shed 7 bases, J shed 1 base, and the junction held 8 bases outside the gene matches. CDR1 and CDR2 from the germline V gene are MDHEN and SYDVKM. The CDR3 is made up of 15 amino acids. The CDR3 DNA reads TGTGCCAGCACCTCACGGGGACAGGGTTCCTACGAGCAGTACTTC. Translated, it gives CASTSRGQGSYEQYF.